Detailed here is one T cell receptor (beta chain). These data come from a study of blood T cell repertoires in COVID-19. As for the study in general: The analysed material was cDNA or gDNA that came from T cells, B-cell-depleted T cells, or PBMCs.

In the original analysis: From reference gene primer amplification, estimates of nucleated cell counts were derived. TCRdb keeps only in-frame clones here, not all; method: immunoSEQ multiplex PCR. V, J and clone size are those of that table, while D and trimming were read from the DNA. The table includes approximately 300,000 clones, over 75% detected once. Participant age was about 18 to 100 years, and participants resided in roughly 24 US areas. Symptom resolution, clearance, or two negative PCRs marked the recovered donors of Cohort 3. Unmatched junction bases numbered 5, after V lost 9 bases and J lost 9 bases. This CDR3 is 13 amino acids long. Germline V gene sequence: CDR1 KGHDR, CDR2 SFDVKD.

The source is a man in his thirties or forties who had recovered from COVID-19. The sample taken for sequencing was PBMCs or T cells enriched from blood (not recorded which). The chain couples TRBV24-1 to TRBJ2-1; 12 bases are shared with TRBD2. CDR3 sequence: CATGTSGLGEQFF. In DNA, the CDR3 is TGTGCCACCGGGACTAGCGGGTTGGGTGAGCAGTTCTTC.